What follows are 18 T cell receptor beta chains derived from one specimen sequenced in a study of early T cells in non-severe SARS-CoV-2 infection. TCRdb re-called the 5' RACE reads through MiXCR, storing one row per CDR3 protein. The sample includes about 31,000 distinct CDR3 sequences, roughly 5.8% of them seen just once. The material sequenced was whole blood. These receptors were collected from an adult who was a healthcare worker with PCR-confirmed SARS-CoV-2 infection or an uninfected control (not recorded which).

This clonotype was recorded many times. J is TRBJ2-1 and V is TRBV6-1; D perhaps matches TRBD2 (5 bases). The CDR3 consists of 13 residues. CDR1 is MNHNS, CDR2 SASEGT, per germline. V lost 5 bases and J 8 bases, leaving 13 bases between the germline ends. The CDR3 loop reads CASSRISGDEQFF. The CDR3 DNA is TGTGCCAGCAGTCGGATATCCGGGGATGAGCAGTTCTTC.

This clonotype occurred many times. V usage is TRBV7-9 and J usage is TRBJ2-7, with TRBD2 identical over 10 bases. This CDR3 is built from 16 residues. Per the germline V gene, CDR1 is SEHNR and CDR2 is FQNEAQ (reference sequence). V shed 5 bases and J 2 bases; nucleotides not matched to a gene: 9. CDR3 in amino acids: CASSTWTSGNTYEQYF. The CDR3 coding sequence is TGTGCCAGCAGCACCTGGACTAGCGGAAATACCTACGAGCAGTACTTC.

This clonotype was found many times. The rearrangement uses TRBV12-3 or TRBV12-4 and TRBJ1-5; 10 nucleotides align to TRBD1. The CDR3 extends over 15 amino acids. V lost 5 bases and J lost 5; bases outside the gene matches: 6. The CDR3 DNA reads TGTGCCAGCAGTGCCCGGGGACAGGGGTATCAGCCCCAGCATTTT. Its protein is CASSARGQGYQPQHF.

V is TRBV7-3 and J is TRBJ1-1; D is unresolved. The CDR3 has 13 residues. Trimming cost V 5 bases and J 2 bases, with 9 bases left between them. Per the germline V gene, CDR1 is SGHTA and CDR2 is FQGTGA. CDR3 in amino acids: CASSLQENTEAFF. The CDR3 region has the DNA TGTGCCAGCAGCCTCCAGGAAAACACTGAAGCTTTCTTT.

This chain links TRBV13 with TRBJ1-6; the D gene is possibly TRBD1 (5 bases). The germline gives CDR1 PRHDT, CDR2 FYEKMQ (reference sequence). This CDR3 is 13 amino acids long. Trimming removed 0 bases from V and 13 bases from J, with 10 bases in between. CDR3 sequence reads: CASSLGGDSPLHF. In DNA form, the CDR3 reads TGTGCCAGCAGCTTAGGAGGGGACTCGCCCCTCCACTTT.

This clonotype has a count of ten or more. The chain has TRBV3-1 and TRBJ2-5, with D hard to call. Germline V gene lookup returns CDR1 LGHDT and CDR2 YNNKEL (reference sequence). Deletions cut 4 bases from V and 3 bases from J, with 9 bases between. The CDR3 sequence is 13 residues long. The CDR3 DNA reads as TGTGCCAGCAGCCGATTCAGCAAAGAGACCCAGTACTTC. Protein product: CASSRFSKETQYF.

This clonotype was detected many times. The chain combines TRBV11-2 with TRBJ2-3, with TRBD1 identical over 7 bases. The trim removed 3 bases at V and 4 bases at J, leaving 1 base unmatched. The CDR3 covers 13 residues. The germline gives CDR1 SGHAT, CDR2 FQNNGV. The CDR3 is CASSLTGPDTQYF. The CDR3 DNA sequence: TGTGCCAGCAGCTTGACAGGGCCAGATACGCAGTATTTT.

This clonotype came up many times. This chain connects TRBV9 to TRBJ2-7; no definite D call. Trimming left V 2 bases short and J 3 bases short, with 12 bases between. CDR1 SGDLS and CDR2 YYNGEE come from the germline V gene. The CDR3 runs to 14 residues. The CDR3 sequence: CASSVGSGSYEQYF. In DNA, the CDR3 is TGTGCCAGCAGCGTCGGGTCAGGCAGCTACGAGCAGTACTTC.

This clonotype was seen many times. For the CDR3, the DNA is TGTGCCAGCAGCCAAGATGGAGTAGCGGGGGGACAAGAGACCCAGTACTTC. Translated, it gives CASSQDGVAGGQETQYF. The chain joins TRBV4-2 to TRBJ2-5, with 10 nucleotides matching TRBD2. The CDR3 consists of 17 residues. Germline loops: CDR1 LGHNA, CDR2 YNFKEQ. Unmatched junction bases numbered 6, after V lost 0 bases and J lost 2 bases.

The rearrangement links TRBV5-5 to TRBJ2-1, with 7 nucleotides matching TRBD1. This CDR3 contains 15 residues. V trimming: 6 bases; J trimming: 3 bases; junction bases outside the gene matches: 9. Germline CDR1 is SGHKS and CDR2 is YYEKEE (reference sequence). CDR3 nucleotide sequence: TGTGCCAGCACCACCGGGACAGCCCTCTACAATGAGCAGTTCTTC. This translates into CASTTGTALYNEQFF.

The chain joins TRBV7-2 to TRBJ2-3, with D maybe TRBD2 (7 bases). CDR1 and CDR2 from the germline V gene are SGHTA and FQGNSA. The V and J ends lost 3 bases and 6 bases respectively, with 22 bases between them. This CDR3 is 17 amino acids long. The CDR3 loop is CASSLTPAGAGADTQYF. In DNA, the CDR3 is TGTGCCAGCAGCTTGACCCCTGCGGGGGCCGGGGCGGATACGCAGTATTTT.

This clonotype was observed many times. V and J are TRBV18 and TRBJ2-1; TRBD1 aligns across 10 bases. The V segment lost 1 base and the J segment 5 bases; nucleotides outside the gene matches: 8. The CDR3 contains 17 residues. In germline, CDR1 is KGHSH, CDR2 LQKENI. The CDR3 spells CASSPRSRTGGDNEQFF. DNA of the CDR3: TGTGCCAGCTCACCACGTTCTCGGACAGGGGGAGACAATGAGCAGTTCTTC.

CDR3 amino acids: CASSLQHQPQHF. CDR3 DNA sequence: TGTGCCAGCAGTTTACAGCATCAGCCCCAGCATTTT. The rearrangement links TRBV28 to TRBJ1-5, with D uncertain. The CDR3 sequence is 12 residues long. Trimming removed 2 bases from V and 5 bases from J, with 4 bases in between. Germline V lookup: CDR1 MDHEN, CDR2 SYDVKM. The full variable domain, completed using reference TRBV28 and TRBJ1-5, is DVKVTQSSRYLVKRTGEKVFLECVQDMDHENMFWYRQDPGLGLRLIYFSYDVKMKEKGDIPEGYSVSREKKERFSLILESASTNQTSMYLCASSLQHQPQHFGDGTRLSIL.

This clonotype was counted only a few times. The chain couples TRBV6-2 or TRBV6-3 to TRBJ2-4; tentative D call: TRBD1 (6 bases). This CDR3 has 16 amino acids. Germline-derived CDR1 and CDR2 are MNHEY and SVGEGT. The V and J ends lost 7 bases and 0 bases respectively, with 16 bases between them. The CDR3, as DNA: TGTGCCAGCACCGCCGGGACAACCGTAGCCAAAAACATTCAGTACTTC. Its translation: CASTAGTTVAKNIQYF.

This clonotype was recorded at least ten times. The genes are TRBV24-1 and TRBJ2-2, with D possibly matching TRBD1 (7 bases). CDR1 is KGHDR and CDR2 is SFDVKD in the germline V gene. V was shortened by 7 bases and J by 11 bases, with 25 bases between the two germline ends. This CDR3 has 16 residues. Here the CDR3 reads CATRPGTQGQGVELFF. As DNA, the CDR3 is TGTGCCACCAGACCCGGGACTCAGGGCCAGGGGGTAGAGCTGTTTTTT.

This clonotype was detected many times. The chain employs TRBV3-1 and TRBJ2-1; D call uncertain. CDR1 LGHDT and CDR2 YNNKEL come from the germline V gene (reference sequence). The CDR3 is made up of 13 amino acids. Trimming stripped 3 bases from V and 6 bases from J, with 9 bases between. The CDR3: CASSQELPNEQFF. In DNA form, the CDR3 reads TGTGCCAGCAGCCAGGAACTTCCCAATGAGCAGTTCTTC.

At least ten counts were recorded for this clonotype. The rearrangement links TRBV29-1 to TRBJ2-7; 7 bases are shared with TRBD2. This CDR3 region has 12 residues. CDR1 and CDR2 from the germline V gene are SQVTM and ANQGSEA. V shed 1 base, J shed 4 bases, and the junction held 1 base outside the gene matches. The CDR3 is CSVEAGGYEQYF. CDR3 nucleotides: TGCAGCGTTGAAGCGGGAGGTTACGAGCAGTACTTC.

This clonotype was detected ten times or more. The chain uses TRBV20-1 and TRBJ1-1; D may be TRBD1 (5 bases). The V end was cut by 1 base, the J end by 5 bases, with 14 bases between. CDR3 length equals 14 residues. Germline V lookup: CDR1 DFQATT, CDR2 SNEGSKA (reference sequence). The CDR3 sequence is CSARGGLSLTEAFF. The DNA of the CDR3 is TGCAGTGCTAGAGGGGGACTCTCTCTAACTGAAGCTTTCTTT.